The present T cell receptor (beta chain) was sequenced within a study of cytomegalovirus exposure and HLA in healthy donors. Background on the study: From donors who were HLA-typed, an early data release held about 89 million unique TCRs. The study, taken as a whole, reports: Several of the most significant clusters appeared, in a later analysis, to be linked to common viral pathogens. It was reported in a later analysis that an Asian-associated ancestry cluster showed fewer N-insertions than the 666-donor mean. Some V segments (TRBV6-2 and TRBV6-3 among them) were excluded as indistinguishable.

Comments on this clone: Its antigen is undetermined.

The PCR employed 60 Vbeta primers together with 13 Jbeta primers. Data came from immunoSEQ multiplex PCR; TCRdb stores just in-frame clones and leaves some out. The sample lists around 100,000 clones, more than 65% seen once, with 10% in the top ten. The junction had 10 bases not matched to a gene; V was cut back by 2 bases and J by 6 bases. This CDR3 is 18 amino acids long. CDR1 is MNHNS, CDR2 SASEGT, per germline. This TCR came from a woman between 18 and 29 years old in good health and CMV-seropositive. This sequence joins TRBV6-1 and TRBJ2-3, with 14 bases lining up with TRBD2. The sequenced sample was PBMCs. The CDR3 nucleotides read TGTGCCAGCAGTGAAAACTTGGGACTAGCGGGGGTCCTTGATACGCAGTATTTT. As protein: CASSENLGLAGVLDTQYF.